This TCR beta chain was sequenced in a study of technical replicates of blood from a few donors. CDR1 is SGHAT and CDR2 is FQDESV in the germline V gene (reference sequence). V was pared by 1 base and J by 4 bases, with 10 bases between. The CDR3 extends over 14 amino acids. Clones were sequenced by immunoSEQ multiplex PCR, and TCRdb holds only the in-frame ones, with some missing. This table holds around 50,000 clones, around 94% found once. The sample comprised T cells isolated from PBMCs. The receptor's source is a human donor in good health. The rearrangement uses TRBV11-1 and TRBJ1-2; TRBD1 might be the D (6 bases). CDR3 DNA: TGTGCCAGCAGCTTAGGGACAGCCTCCTATGGCTACACCTTC. It translates to CASSLGTASYGYTF.